Following are 18 T cell receptor beta chains from one sample sequenced in a study of T cell responses to AZD1222 COVID-19 vaccine. TCRdb keeps only in-frame clones here, not all; method: immunoSEQ multiplex PCR. The data show about 160,000 clones, 85% to 95% seen once. The sample was peripheral blood, taken 28 days after the second AZD1222 dose. Source of these receptors: an adult who received the AZD1222 COVID-19 vaccine.

The chain uses TRBV2 and TRBJ1-1; 9 bases match TRBD1. V lost 6 bases to trimming and J lost 1 base; unmatched junction nucleotides: 3. Germline V lookup: CDR1 SNHLY, CDR2 FYNNEI. The CDR3 has 14 residues. Here the CDR3 DNA reads TGTGCCAGCAGCGACAGGGGGGAGAACACTGAAGCTTTCTTT. Residues: CASSDRGENTEAFF.

The chain is built from TRBV7-9 and TRBJ1-1; D unclear. The V gene lost 1 base and the J gene lost 1 base, with 7 bases spanning the gap. The CDR3 contains 14 residues. Germline CDR1 SEHNR, CDR2 FQNEAQ (reference sequence). This chain's CDR3 is CASSLVSKNTEAFF. The CDR3 region has the DNA TGTGCCAGCAGCTTAGTATCTAAGAACACTGAAGCTTTCTTT.

The V and J genes are TRBV4-2 and TRBJ2-7, with D perhaps matching TRBD1 (5 bases). V dropped 4 bases and J dropped 3 bases, with 19 bases sitting between them. Germline V lookup: CDR1 LGHNA, CDR2 YNFKEQ. The CDR3 spans 16 residues. CDR3 nucleotide sequence: TGTGCCAGCAGCCCCGCCCGTGGCAGGGCCAACTACGAGCAGTACTTC. Translated: CASSPARGRANYEQYF.

This clone appeared a single time. The CDR3 nucleotides read TGTGCCAGCAGCTTAACGGCATCCCACGAGCAGTACTTC. Translated: CASSLTASHEQYF. The rearrangement uses TRBV7-9 and TRBJ2-7, with D unclear. V dropped 2 bases and J dropped 5 bases, with 10 bases sitting between them. The germline CDR1 and CDR2 sequences are SEHNR and FQNEAQ (reference sequence). This CDR3 has 13 amino acids.

This rearrangement joins TRBV30 to TRBJ2-7; no clear D gene. The germline gives CDR1 GTSNPN, CDR2 SVGIG (reference sequence). V lost 2 bases and J 4 bases, leaving 12 bases between the germline ends. CDR3 size: 13 residues. This chain's CDR3 is CAWSKRLGYEQYF. The CDR3 DNA is TGTGCCTGGAGTAAGAGGTTGGGGTACGAGCAGTACTTC.

The rearrangement links TRBV29-1 to TRBJ1-1; D is uncertain. Germline assignment: CDR1 SQVTM and CDR2 ANQGSEA. The germline V and J ends were trimmed by 7 bases and 1 base, with 13 bases remaining between them. This CDR3 contains 13 residues. CDR3 in DNA: TGCAGCGGAAAAGTCAACCCGAACACTGAAGCTTTCTTT. Translating gives CSGKVNPNTEAFF.

The chain is built from TRBV15 and TRBJ1-6, with 8 positions matching TRBD1. Germline V lookup: CDR1 LNHNV, CDR2 YYDKDF (reference sequence). V dropped 0 bases and J dropped 5; count of bases not matched to a gene: 0. The CDR3 runs to 15 residues. The CDR3 protein is CATSREDRDNSPLHF. The CDR3 region has the DNA TGTGCCACCAGCAGAGAGGACAGGGATAATTCACCCCTCCACTTT.

DNA for the CDR3: TGCGCCAGCAGCCCGGACGCAAACAGGGCACGAGGGAGTACAGATACGCAGTATTTT. Residues: CASSPDANRARGSTDTQYF. The V and J genes are TRBV4-1 and TRBJ2-3, with D perhaps matching TRBD1 (6 bases). Germline CDR1 is MGHRA and CDR2 is YSYEKL. V was cut by 4 bases and J by 3 bases, with 26 bases left in between. This CDR3 is 19 amino acids long.

The CDR3 is CAWSGQGVTYEQYF. CDR3 sequence (DNA): TGTGCCTGGTCGGGACAGGGAGTCACCTACGAGCAGTACTTC. This chain connects TRBV30 to TRBJ2-7; TRBD1 aligns across 9 bases. Trimming cost V 5 bases and J 2 bases; bases outside gene matches: 7. CDR3 length: 14 residues. Germline V gene sequence: CDR1 GTSNPN, CDR2 SVGIG (reference sequence).

The chain has TRBV4-3 and TRBJ1-2, with 8 bases fitting TRBD1. Trimming removed 1 base from V and 2 bases from J; junction bases left unmatched: 6. CDR3 length equals 16 residues. Germline CDR1 reads LGHNA; CDR2 reads YSLEER. CDR3 in amino acids: CASSQVNQGANYGYTF. For the CDR3, the DNA is TGCGCCAGCAGCCAAGTAAATCAGGGGGCAAACTATGGCTACACCTTC.

The rearrangement uses TRBV14 and TRBJ2-7; 9 positions match TRBD2. CDR1 is SGHDN and CDR2 is FVKESK in the germline V gene. The CDR3 runs to 11 residues. V lost 5 bases and J lost 7; bases outside the gene matches: 0. The CDR3 region has the DNA TGTGCCAGCAGCGGACTAGCGGAGCAGTACTTC. As protein: CASSGLAEQYF.

The rearrangement links TRBV5-1 to TRBJ1-6; maybe TRBD1 (6 bases). The CDR3 sequence is 14 residues long. Trimming took 4 bases from V and 11 from J, leaving 16 bases between them. Germline V gene sequence: CDR1 SGHRS, CDR2 YFSETQ. CDR3 sequence: CASSLGSQGTPLHF. CDR3 nucleotides: TGCGCCAGCAGCCTGGGGTCACAGGGAACACCCCTCCACTTT.

This rearrangement joins TRBV7-6 to TRBJ1-1; D ambiguous. This CDR3 has 15 residues. Per the germline V gene, CDR1 is SGHVS and CDR2 is FNYEAQ. V lost 1 base and J 5 bases, leaving 14 bases between the germline ends. Here the CDR3 reads CASSLEAAGATEAFF. For the CDR3, the DNA is TGTGCCAGCAGCTTAGAGGCAGCCGGTGCGACTGAAGCTTTCTTT.

The chain uses TRBV28 and TRBJ1-5; TRBD1 might be the D (5 bases). V was trimmed by 4 bases and J by 6 bases, leaving 10 bases between them. The V gene's germline CDR1 is MDHEN and CDR2 SYDVKM. The CDR3 contains 13 residues. The CDR3 loop is CASSSRVIQPQHF. The CDR3 DNA sequence: TGTGCCAGCAGTTCCAGGGTTATTCAGCCCCAGCATTTT.

This rearrangement joins TRBV11-2 to TRBJ2-3; 8 nucleotides agree with TRBD2. The CDR3 sequence is 17 residues long. Germline values: CDR1 SGHAT, CDR2 FQNNGV. Trimming cost V 1 base and J 3 bases; bases outside gene matches: 9. The CDR3 DNA follows: TGTGCCAGCAGCTTAGTGGGAGGCGGGAGGATGACAGATACGCAGTATTTT. Translating gives CASSLVGGGRMTDTQYF.

This sequence joins TRBV4-2 and TRBJ2-7; D perhaps matches TRBD2 (5 bases). The V end was cut by 0 bases, the J end by 4 bases, with 16 bases between. Germline CDR1 reads LGHNA; CDR2 reads YNFKEQ. CDR3 length: 16 amino acids. In nucleotides, the CDR3 is TGTGCCAGCAGCCAAGAGTATCTCGATACTAGGTACGAGCAGTACTTC. Protein sequence: CASSQEYLDTRYEQYF.

V and J are TRBV3-1 (or the pseudogene TRBV3-2) and TRBJ1-6, with D possibly TRBD1 on 6 matching bases. Germline lookup yields CDR1 LGHDT and CDR2 YNNKEL (reference sequence). Trimming removed 4 bases at V and 7 bases at J, with 17 bases between. The CDR3 totals 16 residues. CDR3 sequence: CASSPAGGRVNSPLHF. The CDR3 nucleotides are TGTGCCAGCAGCCCAGCGGGGGGCAGGGTGAATTCACCCCTCCACTTT.

With regard to this clone: This sample also contains other DNA sequences that code for the same CDR3. The V gene is TRBV15, the J gene TRBJ1-5; D call uncertain. Looked up from germline, CDR1 is LNHNV and CDR2 is YYDKDF (reference sequence). Trimming shortened V by 0 bases and J by 0 bases, and 6 bases separated the two germline ends. The CDR3 spans 15 residues. Here the CDR3 reads CATSRDSYSNQPQHF. The CDR3 nucleotides read TGTGCCACCAGCAGAGACAGTTATAGCAATCAGCCCCAGCATTTT.